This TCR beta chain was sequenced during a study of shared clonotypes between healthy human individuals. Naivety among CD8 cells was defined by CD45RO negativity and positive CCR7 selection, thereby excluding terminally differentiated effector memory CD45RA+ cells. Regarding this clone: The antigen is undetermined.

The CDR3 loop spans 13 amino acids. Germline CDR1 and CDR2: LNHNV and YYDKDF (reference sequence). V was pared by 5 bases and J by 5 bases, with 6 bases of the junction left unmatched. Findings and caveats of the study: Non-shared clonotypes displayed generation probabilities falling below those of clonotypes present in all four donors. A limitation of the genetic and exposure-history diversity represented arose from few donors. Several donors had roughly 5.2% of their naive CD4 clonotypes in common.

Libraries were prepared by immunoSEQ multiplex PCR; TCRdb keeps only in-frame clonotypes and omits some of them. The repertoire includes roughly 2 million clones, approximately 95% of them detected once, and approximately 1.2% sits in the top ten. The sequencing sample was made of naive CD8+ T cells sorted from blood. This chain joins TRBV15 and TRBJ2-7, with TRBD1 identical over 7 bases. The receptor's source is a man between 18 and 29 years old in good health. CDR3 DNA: TGTGCCACCAGCGGCGACAGGGTTCACGAGCAGTACTTC. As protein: CATSGDRVHEQYF.